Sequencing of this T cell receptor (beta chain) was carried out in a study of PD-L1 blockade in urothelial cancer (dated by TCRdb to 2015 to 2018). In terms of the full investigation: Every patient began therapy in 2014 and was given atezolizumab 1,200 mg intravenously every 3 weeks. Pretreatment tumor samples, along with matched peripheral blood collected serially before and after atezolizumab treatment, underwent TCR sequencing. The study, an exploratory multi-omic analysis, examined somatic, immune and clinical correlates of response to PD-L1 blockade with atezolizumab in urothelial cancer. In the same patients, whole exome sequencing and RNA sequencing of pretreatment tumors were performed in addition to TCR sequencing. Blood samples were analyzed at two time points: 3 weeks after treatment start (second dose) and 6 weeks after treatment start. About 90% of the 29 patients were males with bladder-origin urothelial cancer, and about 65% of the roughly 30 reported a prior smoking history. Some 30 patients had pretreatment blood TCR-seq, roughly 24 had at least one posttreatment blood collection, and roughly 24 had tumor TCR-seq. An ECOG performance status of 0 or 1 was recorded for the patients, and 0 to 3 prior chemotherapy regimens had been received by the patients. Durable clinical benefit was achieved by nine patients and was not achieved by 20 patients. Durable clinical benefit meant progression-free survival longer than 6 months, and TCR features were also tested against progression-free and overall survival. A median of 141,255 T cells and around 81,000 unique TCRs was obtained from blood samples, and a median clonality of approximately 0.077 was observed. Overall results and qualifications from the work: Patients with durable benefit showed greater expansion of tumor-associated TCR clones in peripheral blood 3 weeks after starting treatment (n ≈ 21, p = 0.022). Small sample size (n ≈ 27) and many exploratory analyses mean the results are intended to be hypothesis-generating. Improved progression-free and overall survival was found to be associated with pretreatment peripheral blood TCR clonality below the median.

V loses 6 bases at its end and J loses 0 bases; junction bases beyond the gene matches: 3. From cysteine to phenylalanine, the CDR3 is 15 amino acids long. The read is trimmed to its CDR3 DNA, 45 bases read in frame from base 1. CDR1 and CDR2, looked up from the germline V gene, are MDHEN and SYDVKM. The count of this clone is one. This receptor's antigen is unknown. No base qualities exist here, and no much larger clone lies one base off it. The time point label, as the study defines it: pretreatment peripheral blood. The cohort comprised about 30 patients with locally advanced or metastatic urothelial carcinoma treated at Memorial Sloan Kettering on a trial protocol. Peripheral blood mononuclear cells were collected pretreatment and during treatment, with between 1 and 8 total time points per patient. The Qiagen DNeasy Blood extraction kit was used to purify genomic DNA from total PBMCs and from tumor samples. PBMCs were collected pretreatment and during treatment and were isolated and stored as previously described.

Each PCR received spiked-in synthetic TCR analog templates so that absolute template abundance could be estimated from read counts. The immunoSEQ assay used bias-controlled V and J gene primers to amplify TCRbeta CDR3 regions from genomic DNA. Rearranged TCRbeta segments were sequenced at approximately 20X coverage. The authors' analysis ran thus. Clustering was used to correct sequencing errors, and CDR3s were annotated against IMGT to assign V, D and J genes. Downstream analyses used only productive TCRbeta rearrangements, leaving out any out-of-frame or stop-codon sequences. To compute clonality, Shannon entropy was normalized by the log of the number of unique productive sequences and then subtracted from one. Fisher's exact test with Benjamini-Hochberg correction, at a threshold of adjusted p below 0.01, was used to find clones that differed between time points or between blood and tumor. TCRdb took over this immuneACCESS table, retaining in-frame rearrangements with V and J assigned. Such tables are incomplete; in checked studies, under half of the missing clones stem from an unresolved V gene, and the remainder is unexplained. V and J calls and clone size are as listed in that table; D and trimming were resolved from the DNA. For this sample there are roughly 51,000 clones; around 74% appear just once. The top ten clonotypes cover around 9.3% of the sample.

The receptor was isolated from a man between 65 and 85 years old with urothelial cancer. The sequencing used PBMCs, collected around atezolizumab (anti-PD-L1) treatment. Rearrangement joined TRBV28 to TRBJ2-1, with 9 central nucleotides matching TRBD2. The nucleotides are TGTGCCAGCAGAACACTAGCGGGCTCCTACAATGAGCAGTTCTTC. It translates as CASRTLAGSYNEQFF. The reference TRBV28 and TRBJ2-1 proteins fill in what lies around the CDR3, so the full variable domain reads DVKVTQSSRYLVKRTGEKVFLECVQDMDHENMFWYRQDPGLGLRLIYFSYDVKMKEKGDIPEGYSVSREKKERFSLILESASTNQTSMYLCASRTLAGSYNEQFFGPGTRLTVL.